These 9 T cell receptor beta chains were sequenced from one sample in a study of cytomegalovirus exposure and HLA in healthy donors. The PCR had 60 Vbeta and 13 Jbeta primers. Sequencing was performed with immunoSEQ multiplex PCR; in TCRdb, only in-frame clones are kept and a portion is missing. This table has around 130,000 clones, more than 80% appearing once. Source material: PBMCs. These receptors originate from a man aged 40-49 years in good health and CMV-seronegative.

V is TRBV2 and J is TRBJ1-6; 9 bases are shared with TRBD1. Germline assignment: CDR1 SNHLY and CDR2 FYNNEI. Germline trimming cut 6 bases from V and 10 bases from J; bases unmatched to any gene: 7. This CDR3 is 14 amino acids long. The DNA of the CDR3 is TGTGCCAGCAGCCGATTGACAGGGGGATCACCCCTCCACTTT. Protein: CASSRLTGGSPLHF. Using reference TRBV2 and TRBJ1-6 for the parts outside the CDR3, the full variable domain is EPEVTQTPSHQVTQMGQEVILRCVPISNHLYFYWYRQILGQKVEFLVSFYNNEISEKSEIFDDQFSVERPDGSNFTLKIRSTKLEDSAMYFCASSRLTGGSPLHFGNGTRLTVT.

This chain uses TRBV27 with TRBJ2-3, with 16 bases identical to TRBD2. CDR1 and CDR2 from the germline V gene are MNHEY and SMNVEV (reference sequence). This CDR3 has 20 residues. With V trimmed by 2 bases and J by 2 bases, 10 bases remained unmatched. CDR3 region: CASSLHAGTSGRAFTDTQYF. CDR3 bases: TGTGCCAGCAGTTTACACGCCGGGACTAGCGGGAGGGCCTTCACAGATACGCAGTATTTT.

The genes are TRBV4-1 and TRBJ2-3, with 10 bases fitting TRBD1. The germline V gene has CDR1 MGHRA and CDR2 YSYEKL. The CDR3 covers 16 residues. V lost 0 bases and J lost 4; bases outside the gene matches: 4. CDR3 region: CASSQDRGTGADTQYF. CDR3 bases: TGCGCCAGCAGCCAAGATCGAGGGACAGGGGCAGATACGCAGTATTTT.

Only a few counts were recorded for this clone. The CDR3 DNA follows: TGCGCCAGCAGCCAAGATTCTCGGGTCTTTTTT. Its protein product is CASSQDSRVFF. The V and J genes are TRBV4-1 and TRBJ1-4, with D uncertain. V gave up 0 bases and J gave up 17 bases, with 10 bases separating them. The CDR3 covers 11 residues. Germline V CDR1 and CDR2: MGHRA, YSYEKL.

The V gene is TRBV5-4, the J gene TRBJ2-1, with 10 bases identical to TRBD1. From germline, CDR1 is SGHNT and CDR2 YYREEE (reference sequence). The CDR3 sequence is 16 residues long. The junction had 6 bases not matched to a gene; V was cut back by 0 bases and J by 6 bases. This CDR3 is CASSLGGQGGINEQFF. The CDR3 DNA reads as TGTGCCAGCAGCTTGGGAGGACAGGGGGGGATCAATGAGCAGTTCTTC.

The chain recombines TRBV4-1 with TRBJ2-6; D remains ambiguous. The germline CDR1 and CDR2 sequences are MGHRA and YSYEKL. The V end lost 1 base, the J end lost 2 bases, and 6 bases lay between the germline ends. This CDR3 contains 15 residues. The CDR3 sequence is CASSQVPAGANVLTF. The CDR3, as DNA: TGCGCCAGCAGCCAAGTCCCAGCTGGGGCCAACGTCCTGACTTTC.

This rearrangement joins TRBV28 to TRBJ2-5; 8 bases agree with TRBD1. The CDR3 loop spans 15 amino acids. Trimming took 6 bases from V and 4 from J; bases not matched to a gene: 10. Germline V lookup: CDR1 MDHEN, CDR2 SYDVKM. In DNA, the CDR3 is TGTGCCAGCAGCCCCAGGGGGCGAGGGGGAGAGACCCAGTACTTC. Protein product: CASSPRGRGGETQYF.

The chain has TRBV6-6 and TRBJ1-6; D unclear. Trimming shortened V by 4 bases and J by 10 bases, and 11 bases separated the two germline ends. The CDR3 extends over 13 amino acids. Germline-derived CDR1 and CDR2 are MNHNY and SVGAGI (reference sequence). The CDR3 nucleotides are TGTGCCAGCAGTTCCCCCGGGGTCTCACCCCTCCACTTT. It yields the protein CASSSPGVSPLHF.

CDR3 in DNA: TGTGCCAGCAGTGAAGCGGCGTCAGGCGCATCCTACAATGAGCAGTTCTTC. Its translation: CASSEAASGASYNEQFF. This rearrangement joins TRBV6-1 to TRBJ2-1; D is ambiguous. Deletions cut 0 bases from V and 1 base from J, with 13 bases between. The CDR3 totals 17 residues. CDR1 is MNHNS and CDR2 is SASEGT in the germline V gene.